This TCR beta chain was sequenced in a study of shared clonotypes between healthy human individuals. The germline V and J ends were trimmed by 0 bases and 7 bases, with 13 bases remaining between them. Per the germline V gene, CDR1 is SGHTA and CDR2 is FQGNSA. The CDR3 length is 15 residues. Study outcomes and limitations: Rarefaction indicated that sorted-subset sequencing remained incomplete although depth was large.

Sequencing was performed with immunoSEQ multiplex PCR; in TCRdb, only in-frame clones are kept and a portion is missing. The sample yields about a million clones, approximately 76% seen once. With respect to this clone: Its antigen is currently unknown.

This chain connects TRBV7-2 to TRBJ2-1, with a possible D match to TRBD1 (6 bases). The sequence was collected from a man aged 18 to 29 in good health. Sequencing was carried out using memory CD4+ T cells sorted from blood. As to subset: CD45RA-negative fraction. The CDR3 sequence: CASSLAWGPGNEQFF. CDR3 coding DNA: TGTGCCAGCAGCTTAGCTTGGGGGCCCGGGAATGAGCAGTTCTTC.